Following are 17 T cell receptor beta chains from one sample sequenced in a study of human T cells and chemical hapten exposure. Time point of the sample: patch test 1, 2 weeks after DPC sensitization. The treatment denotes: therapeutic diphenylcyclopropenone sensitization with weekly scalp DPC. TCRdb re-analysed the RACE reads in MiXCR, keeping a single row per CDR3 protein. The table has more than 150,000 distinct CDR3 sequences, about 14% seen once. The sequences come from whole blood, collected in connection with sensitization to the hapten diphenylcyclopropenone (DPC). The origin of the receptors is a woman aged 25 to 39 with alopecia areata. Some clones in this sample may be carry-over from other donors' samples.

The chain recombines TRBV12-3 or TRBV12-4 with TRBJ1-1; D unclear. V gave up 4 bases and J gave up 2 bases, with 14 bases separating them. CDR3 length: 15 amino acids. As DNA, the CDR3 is TGTGCCAGCAGTTCCCGGGCTACGCCTAACACTGAAGCTTTCTTT. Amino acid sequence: CASSSRATPNTEAFF.

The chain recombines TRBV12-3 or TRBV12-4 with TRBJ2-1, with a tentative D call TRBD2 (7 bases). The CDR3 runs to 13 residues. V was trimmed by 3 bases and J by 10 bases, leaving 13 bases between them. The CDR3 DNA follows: TGTGCCAGCAGTTTGGGGGGGGCGCAGGAGCAGTTCTTC. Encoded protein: CASSLGGAQEQFF.

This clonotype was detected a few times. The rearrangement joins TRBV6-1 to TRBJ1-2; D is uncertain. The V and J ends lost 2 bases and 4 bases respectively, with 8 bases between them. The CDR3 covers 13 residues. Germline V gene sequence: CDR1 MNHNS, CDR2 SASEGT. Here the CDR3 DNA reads TGTGCCAGCAGTGAACGGCAGCTCTATGGCTACACCTTC. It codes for CASSERQLYGYTF.

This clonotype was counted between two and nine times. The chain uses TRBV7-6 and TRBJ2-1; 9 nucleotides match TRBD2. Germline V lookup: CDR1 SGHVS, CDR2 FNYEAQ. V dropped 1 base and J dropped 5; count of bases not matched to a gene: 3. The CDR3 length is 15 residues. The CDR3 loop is CASSLEGLANNEQFF. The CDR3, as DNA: TGTGCCAGCAGCTTAGAGGGACTAGCAAACAATGAGCAGTTCTTC.

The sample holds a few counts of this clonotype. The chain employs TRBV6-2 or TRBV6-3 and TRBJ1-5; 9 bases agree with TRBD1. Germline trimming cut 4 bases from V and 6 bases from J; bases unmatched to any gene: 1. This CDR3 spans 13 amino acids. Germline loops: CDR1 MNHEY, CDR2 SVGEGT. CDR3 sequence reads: CASSWTGVQPQHF. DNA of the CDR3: TGTGCCAGCAGTTGGACAGGGGTTCAGCCCCAGCATTTT.

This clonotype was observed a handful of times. For the CDR3, the DNA is TGTGCCAGCAGTGAAGAGAGGACAGGGAGATATTCAACTAATGAAAAACTGTTTTTT. This encodes CASSEERTGRYSTNEKLFF. This rearrangement joins TRBV6-1 to TRBJ1-4; 8 bases match TRBD1. The CDR3 covers 19 residues. J lost 0 bases, V lost 1 base, and 10 bases had no gene match. The germline CDR1 and CDR2 sequences are MNHNS and SASEGT.

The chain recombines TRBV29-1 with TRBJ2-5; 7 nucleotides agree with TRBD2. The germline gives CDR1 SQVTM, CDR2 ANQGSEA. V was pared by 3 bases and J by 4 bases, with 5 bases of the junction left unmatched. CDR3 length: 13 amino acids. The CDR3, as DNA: TGCAGCGTTGATTCAGGGAGGGGAGAGACCCAGTACTTC. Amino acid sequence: CSVDSGRGETQYF.

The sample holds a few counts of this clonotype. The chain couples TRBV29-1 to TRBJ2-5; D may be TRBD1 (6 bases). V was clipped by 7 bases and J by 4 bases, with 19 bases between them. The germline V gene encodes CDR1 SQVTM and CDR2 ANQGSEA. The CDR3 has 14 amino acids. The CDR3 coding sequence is TGCAGCGCTCATGGGGTGGGGGCTGGAGAGACCCAGTACTTC. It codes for CSAHGVGAGETQYF.

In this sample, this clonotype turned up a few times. The CDR3 DNA is TGCAGTGCTAGAGTATTAGGGGAAGTAGAAAAACTGTTTTTT. This encodes CSARVLGEVEKLFF. V gene TRBV20-1 combines with J gene TRBJ1-4; D may be TRBD1 (5 bases). V was clipped by 1 base and J by 8 bases, with 14 bases between them. The length of the CDR3 is 14 residues. Germline-derived CDR1 and CDR2 are DFQATT and SNEGSKA (reference sequence).

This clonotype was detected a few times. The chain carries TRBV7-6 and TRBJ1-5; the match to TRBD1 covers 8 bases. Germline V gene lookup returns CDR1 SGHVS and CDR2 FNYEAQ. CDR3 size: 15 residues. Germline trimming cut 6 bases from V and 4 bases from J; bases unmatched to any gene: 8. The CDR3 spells CASSPETGDNQPQHF. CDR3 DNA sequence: TGTGCCAGCAGTCCGGAGACAGGGGATAATCAGCCCCAGCATTTT.

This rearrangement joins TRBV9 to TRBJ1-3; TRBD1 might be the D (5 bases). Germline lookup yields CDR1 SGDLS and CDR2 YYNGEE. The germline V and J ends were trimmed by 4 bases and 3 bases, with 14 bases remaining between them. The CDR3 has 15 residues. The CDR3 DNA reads TGTGCCAGCAGCTCCGGACATCCGTATGGAAACACCATATATTTT. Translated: CASSSGHPYGNTIYF. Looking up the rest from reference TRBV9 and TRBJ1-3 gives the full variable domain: DSGVTQTPKHLITATGQRVTLRCSPRSGDLSVYWYQQSLDQGLQFLIQYYNGEERAKGNILERFSAQQFPDLHSELNLSSLELGDSALYFCASSSGHPYGNTIYFGEGSWLTVV.

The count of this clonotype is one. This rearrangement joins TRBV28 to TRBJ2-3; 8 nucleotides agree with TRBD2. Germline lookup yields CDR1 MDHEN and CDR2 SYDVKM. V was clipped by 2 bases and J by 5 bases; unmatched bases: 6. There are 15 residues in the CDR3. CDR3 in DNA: TGTGCCAGCAGTTTAGGTTTCGGGAGGGGAGATACGCAGTATTTT. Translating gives CASSLGFGRGDTQYF.

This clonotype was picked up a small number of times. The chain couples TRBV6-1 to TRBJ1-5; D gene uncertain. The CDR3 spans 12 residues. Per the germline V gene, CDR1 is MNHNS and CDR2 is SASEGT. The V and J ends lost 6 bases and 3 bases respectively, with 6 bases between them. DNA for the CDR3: TGTGCCAGCAGCAGAACCAATCAGCCCCAGCATTTT. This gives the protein CASSRTNQPQHF.

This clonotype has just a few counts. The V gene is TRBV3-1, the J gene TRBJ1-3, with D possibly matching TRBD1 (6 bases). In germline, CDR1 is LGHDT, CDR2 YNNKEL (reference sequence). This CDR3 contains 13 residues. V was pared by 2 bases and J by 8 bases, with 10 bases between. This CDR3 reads CASSQLQGHTIYF. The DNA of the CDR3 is TGTGCCAGCAGCCAATTACAGGGTCACACCATATATTTT.

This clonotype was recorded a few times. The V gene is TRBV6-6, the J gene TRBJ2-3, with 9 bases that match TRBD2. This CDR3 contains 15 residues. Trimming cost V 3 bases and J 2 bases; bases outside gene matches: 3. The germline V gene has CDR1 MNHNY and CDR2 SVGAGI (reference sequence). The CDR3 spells CASSYLAGFTDTQYF. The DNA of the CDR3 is TGTGCCAGCAGTTATCTAGCGGGGTTCACAGATACGCAGTATTTT.

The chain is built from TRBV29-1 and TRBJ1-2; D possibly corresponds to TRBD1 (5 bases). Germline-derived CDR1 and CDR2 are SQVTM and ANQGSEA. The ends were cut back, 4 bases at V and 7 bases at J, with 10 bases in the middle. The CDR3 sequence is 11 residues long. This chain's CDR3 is CSVVAGTGYTF. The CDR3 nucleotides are TGCAGCGTTGTCGCAGGGACTGGCTACACCTTC.

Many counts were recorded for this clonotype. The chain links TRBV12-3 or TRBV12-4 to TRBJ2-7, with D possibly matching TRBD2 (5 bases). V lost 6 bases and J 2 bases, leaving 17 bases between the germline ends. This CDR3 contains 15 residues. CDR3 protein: CASSPWSRRTYEQYF. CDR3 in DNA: TGTGCCAGCAGCCCCTGGTCCCGGAGGACCTACGAGCAGTACTTC.